The TCR beta chain under discussion was sequenced for a study of cytomegalovirus exposure and HLA in healthy donors. Whole-study findings and limits: Among TCR beta chains, those listed as cytomegalovirus-associated numbered 164.

Germline CDR1 and CDR2: SGHAT and FQNNGV. The CDR3 consists of 13 residues. Trimming removed 5 bases at V and 7 bases at J, with 14 bases between. About this clone: Its antigen is unidentified.

The study ran its PCR with 60 Vbeta and 13 Jbeta primers. Produced via immunoSEQ multiplex PCR; TCRdb's table is partial and in-frame only. Here the sample spans 100,000 to 150,000 clones, over 75% being singletons. The receptor comes from a man between 18 and 35 years old in good health and CMV-seropositive. The chain has TRBV11-2 and TRBJ1-1; a possible D gene is TRBD1 (5 bases). Source material: PBMCs. The CDR3 DNA sequence: TGTGCCAGCAGCCGAACTCAGGGTTTTGAAGCTTTCTTT. Encoded protein: CASSRTQGFEAFF.